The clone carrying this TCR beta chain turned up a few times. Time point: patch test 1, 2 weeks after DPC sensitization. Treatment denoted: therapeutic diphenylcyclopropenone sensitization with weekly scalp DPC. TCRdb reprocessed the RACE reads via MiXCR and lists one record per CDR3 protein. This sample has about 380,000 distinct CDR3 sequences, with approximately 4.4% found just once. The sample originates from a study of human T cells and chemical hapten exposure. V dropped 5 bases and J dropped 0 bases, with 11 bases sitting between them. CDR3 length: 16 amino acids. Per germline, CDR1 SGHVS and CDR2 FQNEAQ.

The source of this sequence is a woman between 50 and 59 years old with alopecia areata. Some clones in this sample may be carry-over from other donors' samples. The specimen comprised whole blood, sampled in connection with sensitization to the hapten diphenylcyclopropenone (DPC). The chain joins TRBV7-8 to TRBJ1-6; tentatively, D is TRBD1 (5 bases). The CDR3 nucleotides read TGTGCCAGCAGCCATGACAGTAGCTCCTATAATTCACCCCTCCACTTT. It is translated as CASSHDSSSYNSPLHF.